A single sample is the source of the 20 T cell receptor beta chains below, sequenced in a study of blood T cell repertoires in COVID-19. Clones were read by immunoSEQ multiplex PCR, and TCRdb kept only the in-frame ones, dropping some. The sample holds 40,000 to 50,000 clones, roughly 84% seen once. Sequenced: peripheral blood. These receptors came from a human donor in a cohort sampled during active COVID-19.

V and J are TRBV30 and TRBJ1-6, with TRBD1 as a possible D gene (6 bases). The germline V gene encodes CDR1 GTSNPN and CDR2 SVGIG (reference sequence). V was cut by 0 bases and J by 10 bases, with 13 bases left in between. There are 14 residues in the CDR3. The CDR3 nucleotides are TGTGCCTGGAGTGTAAGCGGGGGCTTGTCACCCCTCCACTTT. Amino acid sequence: CAWSVSGGLSPLHF.

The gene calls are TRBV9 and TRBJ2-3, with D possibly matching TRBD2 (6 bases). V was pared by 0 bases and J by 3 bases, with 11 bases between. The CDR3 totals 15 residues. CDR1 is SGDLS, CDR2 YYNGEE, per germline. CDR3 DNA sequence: TGTGCCAGCAGCGTAGCTATAGCGGAAACAGATACGCAGTATTTT. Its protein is CASSVAIAETDTQYF.

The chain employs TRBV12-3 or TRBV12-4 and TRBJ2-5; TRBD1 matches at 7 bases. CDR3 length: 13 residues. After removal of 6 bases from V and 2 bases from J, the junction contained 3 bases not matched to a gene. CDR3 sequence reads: CASRRTGQETQYF. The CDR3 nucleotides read TGTGCCAGCAGACGGACAGGACAAGAGACCCAGTACTTC.

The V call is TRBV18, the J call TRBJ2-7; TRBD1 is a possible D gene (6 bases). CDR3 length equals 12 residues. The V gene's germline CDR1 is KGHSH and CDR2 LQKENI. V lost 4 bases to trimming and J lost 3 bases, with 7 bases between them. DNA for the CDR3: TGTGCCAGCTCACAACAGGGCTACGAGCAGTACTTC. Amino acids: CASSQQGYEQYF.

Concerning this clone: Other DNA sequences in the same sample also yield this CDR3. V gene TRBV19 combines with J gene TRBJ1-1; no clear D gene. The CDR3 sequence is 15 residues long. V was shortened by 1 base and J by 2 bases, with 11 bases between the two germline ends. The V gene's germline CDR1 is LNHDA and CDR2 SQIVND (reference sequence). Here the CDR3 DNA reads TGTGCCAGTAGTATAGTTGGCTCGGGAAACACTGAAGCTTTCTTT. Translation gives CASSIVGSGNTEAFF.

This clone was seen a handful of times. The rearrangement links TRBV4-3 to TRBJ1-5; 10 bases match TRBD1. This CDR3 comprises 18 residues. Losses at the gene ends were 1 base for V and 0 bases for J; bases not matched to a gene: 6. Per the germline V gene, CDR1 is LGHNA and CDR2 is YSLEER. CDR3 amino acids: CASSQGAGQGYSNQPQHF. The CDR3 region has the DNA TGCGCCAGCAGCCAAGGAGCGGGACAGGGGTATAGCAATCAGCCCCAGCATTTT.

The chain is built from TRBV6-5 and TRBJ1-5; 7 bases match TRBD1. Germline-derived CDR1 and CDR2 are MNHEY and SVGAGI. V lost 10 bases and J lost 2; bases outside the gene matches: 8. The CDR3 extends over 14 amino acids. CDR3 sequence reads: CATRHGQGNQPQHF. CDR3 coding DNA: TGTGCCACCCGCCACGGACAGGGCAATCAGCCCCAGCATTTT.

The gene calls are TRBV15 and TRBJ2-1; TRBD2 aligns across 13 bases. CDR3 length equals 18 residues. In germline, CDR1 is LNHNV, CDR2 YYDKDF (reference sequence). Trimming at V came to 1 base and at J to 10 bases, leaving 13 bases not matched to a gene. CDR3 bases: TGTGCCACCAGCAGAGCCGGATTGCCGGGACTAGCGGGAAAAGAGCAGTTCTTC. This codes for CATSRAGLPGLAGKEQFF.

CDR3 nucleotide sequence: TGTGCCAGCAGTCTAGGGACAGCTCGGCCTTATCAGCCCCAGCATTTT. Amino acid sequence: CASSLGTARPYQPQHF. The chain employs TRBV28 and TRBJ1-5; 7 positions match TRBD1. V was pared by 5 bases and J by 5 bases, with 12 bases of the junction left unmatched. The CDR3 has 16 residues. Germline CDR1 is MDHEN and CDR2 is SYDVKM.

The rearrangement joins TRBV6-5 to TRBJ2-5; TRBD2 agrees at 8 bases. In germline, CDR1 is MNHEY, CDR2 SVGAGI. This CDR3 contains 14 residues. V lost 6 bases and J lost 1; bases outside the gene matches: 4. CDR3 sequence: CASRLSGIQETQYF. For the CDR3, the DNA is TGTGCCAGCAGACTTAGCGGGATCCAAGAGACCCAGTACTTC.

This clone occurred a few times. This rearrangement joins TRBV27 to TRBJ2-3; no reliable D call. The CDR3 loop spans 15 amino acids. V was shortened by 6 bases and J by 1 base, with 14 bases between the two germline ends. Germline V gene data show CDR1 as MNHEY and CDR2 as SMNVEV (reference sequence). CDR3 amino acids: CASSLYMAGTDTQYF. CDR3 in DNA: TGTGCCAGCAGCCTCTACATGGCGGGCACAGATACGCAGTATTTT.

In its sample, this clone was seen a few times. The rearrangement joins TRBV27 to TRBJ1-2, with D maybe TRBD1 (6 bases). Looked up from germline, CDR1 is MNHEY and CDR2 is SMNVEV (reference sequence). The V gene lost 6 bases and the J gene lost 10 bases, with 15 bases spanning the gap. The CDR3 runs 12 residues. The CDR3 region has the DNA TGTGCCAGCAGCAGGGGAGTACAGGACTACACCTTC. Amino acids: CASSRGVQDYTF.

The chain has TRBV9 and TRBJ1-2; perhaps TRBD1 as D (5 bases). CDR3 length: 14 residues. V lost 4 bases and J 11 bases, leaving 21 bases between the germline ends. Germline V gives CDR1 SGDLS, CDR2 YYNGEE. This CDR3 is CASSSQGTSWRYTF. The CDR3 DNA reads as TGTGCCAGCAGCTCCCAGGGAACTTCCTGGCGGTACACCTTC.

As DNA, the CDR3 is TGTGCCAGCAGCGCGGGACAGAGAAACACTGAAGCTTTCTTT. Translated: CASSAGQRNTEAFF. The V and J genes are TRBV9 and TRBJ1-1, with 7 bases fitting TRBD1. The CDR3 consists of 14 residues. Germline CDR1 and CDR2: SGDLS and YYNGEE. The V gene end was trimmed by 3 bases and the J gene end by 2 bases; junction bases not matched to a gene: 4.

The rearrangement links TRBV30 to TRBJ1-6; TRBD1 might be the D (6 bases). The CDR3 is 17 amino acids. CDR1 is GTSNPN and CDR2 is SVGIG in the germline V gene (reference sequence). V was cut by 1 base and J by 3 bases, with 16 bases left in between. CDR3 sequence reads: CAWSAATGVFYNSPLHF. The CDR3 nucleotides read TGTGCCTGGAGTGCGGCGACAGGTGTTTTCTATAATTCACCCCTCCACTTT.

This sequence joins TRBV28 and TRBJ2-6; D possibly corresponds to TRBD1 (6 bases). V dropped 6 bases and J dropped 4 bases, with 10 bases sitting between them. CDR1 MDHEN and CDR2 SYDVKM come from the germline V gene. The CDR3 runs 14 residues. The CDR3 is CASRQGSGANVLTF. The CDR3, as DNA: TGTGCCAGCAGACAGGGATCCGGGGCCAACGTCCTGACTTTC.

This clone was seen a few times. The CDR3 reads CASSPRVVSNQPQHF. CDR3 in DNA: TGTGCCAGCAGTCCACGAGTAGTTAGCAATCAGCCCCAGCATTTT. This chain links TRBV6-5 with TRBJ1-5, with D hard to call. Between the trimmed V and J ends, which lost 5 bases and 0 bases, there was a span of 11 bases. The V gene's germline CDR1 is MNHEY and CDR2 SVGAGI. CDR3 length equals 15 residues.

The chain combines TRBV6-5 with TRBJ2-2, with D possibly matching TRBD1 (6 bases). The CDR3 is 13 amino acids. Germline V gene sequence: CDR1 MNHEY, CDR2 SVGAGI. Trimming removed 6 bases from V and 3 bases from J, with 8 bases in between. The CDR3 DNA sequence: TGTGCCAGCAGGGACAGCGACACCGGGGAGCTGTTTTTT. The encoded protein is CASRDSDTGELFF.

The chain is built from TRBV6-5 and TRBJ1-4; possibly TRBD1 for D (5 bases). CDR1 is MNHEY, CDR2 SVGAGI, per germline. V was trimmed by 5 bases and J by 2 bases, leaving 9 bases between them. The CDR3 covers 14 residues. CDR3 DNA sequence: TGTGCCAGCAGTACTGACAGTACTAATGAAAAACTGTTTTTT. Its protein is CASSTDSTNEKLFF.

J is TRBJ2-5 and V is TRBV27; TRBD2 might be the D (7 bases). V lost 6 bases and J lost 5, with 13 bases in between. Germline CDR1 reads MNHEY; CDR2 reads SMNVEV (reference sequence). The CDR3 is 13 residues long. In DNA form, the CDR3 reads TGTGCCAGCAGCTCCGGGGGGCTGGAGACCCAGTACTTC. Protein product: CASSSGGLETQYF.